This TCR beta chain originates from a study of cytomegalovirus exposure and HLA in healthy donors. Study-wide points: Most TCR beta V segments were productive about 87% or about 30% of the time in an earlier analysis.

Primers included in the PCR were 60 Vbeta and 13 Jbeta primers. Data came from immunoSEQ multiplex PCR; TCRdb stores just in-frame clones and leaves some out. The table shows 50,000 to 60,000 clones, with about four fifths occurring only once. There are 15 residues in the CDR3. The V and J ends lost 6 bases and 4 bases, in that order; junction bases with no gene match: 7. Germline V gene data show CDR1 as SQVTM and CDR2 as ANQGSEA. There are a few counts of this clone. Its antigen is still unknown. This rearrangement joins TRBV29-1 to TRBJ2-2, with 11 bases matching TRBD2. Sequencing was performed on PBMCs. This clonotype was obtained from a female donor in good health and CMV-seronegative. The DNA for the CDR3 is TGCAGCGTCCAGGGTAGCGGGGGGGCCACCGGGGAGCTGTTTTTT. Translated: CSVQGSGGATGELFF.